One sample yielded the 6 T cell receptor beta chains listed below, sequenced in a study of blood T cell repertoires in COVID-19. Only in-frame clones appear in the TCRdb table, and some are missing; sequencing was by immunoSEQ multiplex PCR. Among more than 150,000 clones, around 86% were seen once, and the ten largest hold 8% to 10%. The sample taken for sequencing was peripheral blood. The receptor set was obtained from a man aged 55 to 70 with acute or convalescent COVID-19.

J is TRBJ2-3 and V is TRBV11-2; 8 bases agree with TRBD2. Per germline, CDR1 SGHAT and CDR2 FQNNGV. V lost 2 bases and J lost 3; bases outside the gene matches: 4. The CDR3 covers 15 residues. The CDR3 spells CASSLSGSKTDTQYF. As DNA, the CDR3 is TGTGCCAGCAGCTTAAGCGGGAGTAAAACAGATACGCAGTATTTT.

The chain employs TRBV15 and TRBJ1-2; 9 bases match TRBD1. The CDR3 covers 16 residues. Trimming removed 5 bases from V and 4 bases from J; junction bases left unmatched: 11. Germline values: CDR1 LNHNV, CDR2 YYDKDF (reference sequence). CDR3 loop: CATSLPGGQGFYGYTF. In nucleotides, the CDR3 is TGTGCCACCAGCCTACCAGGGGGACAGGGATTCTATGGCTACACCTTC.

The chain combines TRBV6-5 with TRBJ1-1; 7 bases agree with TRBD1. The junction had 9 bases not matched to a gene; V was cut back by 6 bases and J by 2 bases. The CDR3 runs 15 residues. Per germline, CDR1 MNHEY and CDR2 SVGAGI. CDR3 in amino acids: CASRIKGTANTEAFF. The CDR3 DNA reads TGTGCCAGCAGGATAAAGGGGACAGCTAACACTGAAGCTTTCTTT.

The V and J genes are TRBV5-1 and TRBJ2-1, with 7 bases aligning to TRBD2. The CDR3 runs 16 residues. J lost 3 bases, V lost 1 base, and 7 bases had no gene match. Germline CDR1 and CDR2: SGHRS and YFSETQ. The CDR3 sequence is CASSLMAGGSYNEQFF. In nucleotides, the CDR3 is TGCGCCAGCAGCTTGATGGCTGGCGGGAGCTACAATGAGCAGTTCTTC.

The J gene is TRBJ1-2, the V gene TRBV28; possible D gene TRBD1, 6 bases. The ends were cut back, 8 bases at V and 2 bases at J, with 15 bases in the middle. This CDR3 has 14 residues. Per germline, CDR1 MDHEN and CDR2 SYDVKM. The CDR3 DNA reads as TGTGCCAGCGGGACCCTAACAGGGAACTATGGCTACACCTTC. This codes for CASGTLTGNYGYTF.

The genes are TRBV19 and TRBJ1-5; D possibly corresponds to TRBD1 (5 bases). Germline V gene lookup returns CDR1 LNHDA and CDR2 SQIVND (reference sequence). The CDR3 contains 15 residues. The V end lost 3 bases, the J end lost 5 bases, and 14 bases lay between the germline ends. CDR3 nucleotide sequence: TGTGCCAGTAGTATCAGGCAGGGCAGGGATCAGCCCCAGCATTTT. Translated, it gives CASSIRQGRDQPQHF.